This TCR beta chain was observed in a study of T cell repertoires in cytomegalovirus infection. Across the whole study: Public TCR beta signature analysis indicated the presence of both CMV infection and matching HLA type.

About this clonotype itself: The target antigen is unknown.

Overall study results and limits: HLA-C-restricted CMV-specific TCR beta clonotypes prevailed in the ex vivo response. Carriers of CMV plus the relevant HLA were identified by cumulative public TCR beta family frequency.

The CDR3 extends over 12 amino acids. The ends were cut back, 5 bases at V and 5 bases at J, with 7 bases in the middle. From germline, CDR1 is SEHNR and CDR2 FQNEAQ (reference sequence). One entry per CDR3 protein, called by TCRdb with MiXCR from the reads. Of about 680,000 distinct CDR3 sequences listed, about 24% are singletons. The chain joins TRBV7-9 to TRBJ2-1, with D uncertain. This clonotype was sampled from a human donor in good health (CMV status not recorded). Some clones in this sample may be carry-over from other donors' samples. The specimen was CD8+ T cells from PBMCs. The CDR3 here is CASSNGDNEQFF. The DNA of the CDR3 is TGTGCCAGCAGCAACGGCGACAATGAGCAGTTCTTC.